Below are 21 T cell receptor beta chains sequenced from a single sample in a study of T-cell memory formation after mild COVID-19. TCRdb used MiXCR to reprocess the 5' RACE reads, holding one entry per CDR3 protein. The profile shows 85,000 to 130,000 distinct CDR3 sequences, about 17% of them singletons. Sequenced sample: PBMCs or a T cell subset sorted from them (not recorded which). Receptor source: an adult woman who had mild COVID-19 (a few samples of this study predate the infection). Cell type and time point are not known.

This rearrangement joins TRBV21-1 to TRBJ1-1. TRBV21-1 is given as a pseudogene. This CDR3 region has 16 residues. The CDR3 reads CASSLVYCRQNTEAFF. The CDR3 DNA follows: TGTGCCAGCAGCTTAGTTTATTGTAGACAGAACACTGAAGCTTTCTTT.

The chain couples TRBV7-9 to TRBJ1-5; D is undetermined. CDR1 SEHNR and CDR2 FQNEAQ come from the germline V gene (reference sequence). The V end lost 3 bases, the J end lost 3 bases, and 6 bases lay between the germline ends. CDR3 length: 13 amino acids. In nucleotides, the CDR3 is TGTGCCAGCAGCTTGTACGACAATCAGCCCCAGCATTTT. This translates into CASSLYDNQPQHF.

The V gene is TRBV12-3 or TRBV12-4, the J gene TRBJ2-3; the match to TRBD1 covers 10 bases. The V and J ends lost 6 bases and 3 bases, in that order; junction bases with no gene match: 9. This CDR3 spans 16 amino acids. The DNA for the CDR3 is TGTGCCAGCAGCCTAAGGACAGGGGGTCTGACAGATACGCAGTATTTT. Protein sequence: CASSLRTGGLTDTQYF.

This rearrangement joins TRBV12-3 or TRBV12-4 to TRBJ1-1, with a tentative D call TRBD1 (5 bases). Trimming removed 7 bases from V and 6 bases from J, with 15 bases in between. This CDR3 comprises 13 residues. CDR3 protein: CASNNQGYPEAFF. In DNA, the CDR3 is TGTGCCAGCAACAATCAGGGTTATCCTGAAGCTTTCTTT.

The chain carries TRBV12-3 or TRBV12-4 and TRBJ1-4; 7 bases line up with TRBD1. CDR3 length: 12 residues. V dropped 8 bases and J dropped 4; count of bases not matched to a gene: 1. The CDR3 DNA reads TGTGCCAGCCGGGACAGTAATGAAAAACTGTTTTTT. This encodes CASRDSNEKLFF.

CDR3 coding DNA: TGCGCCAGCAGCCAAGGAGTCGTCGCGGGAGGGTCCGGAGATACGCAGTATTTT. It encodes CASSQGVVAGGSGDTQYF. The chain recombines TRBV4-1 with TRBJ2-3, with 9 bases matching TRBD2. The CDR3 extends over 18 amino acids. Germline V lookup: CDR1 MGHRA, CDR2 YSYEKL. The J segment lost 5 bases and the V segment lost 1 base, leaving 13 bases of the junction unmatched.

A few counts support this clonotype. The chain recombines TRBV9 with TRBJ2-3, with 10 bases lining up with TRBD2. Germline lookup yields CDR1 SGDLS and CDR2 YYNGEE. Unmatched junction bases numbered 6, after V lost 1 base and J lost 4 bases. There are 16 residues in the CDR3. CDR3 loop: CASSVLAGDSADTQYF. The CDR3 region has the DNA TGTGCCAGCAGCGTACTAGCGGGGGACTCGGCAGATACGCAGTATTTT.

The sample holds many counts of this clonotype. This chain uses TRBV7-2 with TRBJ2-3; no reliable D call. The CDR3 runs to 14 residues. V gave up 1 base and J gave up 6 bases, with 11 bases separating them. Germline V CDR1 and CDR2: SGHTA, FQGNSA. CDR3 protein: CASSLVTASDTQYF. CDR3 nucleotide sequence: TGTGCCAGCAGCTTAGTAACGGCATCTGATACGCAGTATTTT.

The chain carries TRBV10-1 and TRBJ1-5; D ambiguous. Germline CDR1 is WNHNN and CDR2 is SYGVQD (reference sequence). CDR3 length: 15 amino acids. V lost 0 bases and J lost 3, with 9 bases in between. Here the CDR3 DNA reads TGCGCCAGCAGTGAGTCGTGGCAGATCAATCAGCCCCAGCATTTT. Translation gives CASSESWQINQPQHF.

The rearrangement joins TRBV7-6 to TRBJ2-3; D not certain. The CDR3 extends over 15 amino acids. Germline-derived CDR1 and CDR2 are SGHVS and FNYEAQ. Trimming stripped 3 bases from V and 4 bases from J, with 14 bases between. DNA of the CDR3: TGTGCCAGCAGCTTTGAATGGAGTGAGTCAGATACGCAGTATTTT. Translation gives CASSFEWSESDTQYF. The whole variable domain, filled in from reference TRBV7-6 and TRBJ2-3, reads GAGVSQSPRYKVTKRGQDVALRCDPISGHVSLYWYRQALGQGPEFLTYFNYEAQQDKSGLPNDRFSAERPEGSISTLTIQRTEQRDSAMYRCASSFEWSESDTQYFGPGTRLTVL.

The V gene is TRBV13, the J gene TRBJ2-7; 7 bases are shared with TRBD2. The CDR3 is 14 amino acids. Trimming removed 3 bases from V and 5 bases from J; junction bases left unmatched: 7. Germline CDR1 is PRHDT and CDR2 is FYEKMQ (reference sequence). The CDR3 DNA reads TGTGCCAGCAGCTTTTTGACTAGCTCGAACGAGCAGTACTTC. It encodes CASSFLTSSNEQYF.

This clonotype has more than one count but fewer than ten. The V and J genes are TRBV5-1 and TRBJ1-1; tentative D call: TRBD1 (6 bases). The CDR3 is 14 residues long. Trimming pared 0 bases from V and 5 bases from J, leaving 11 bases between. In germline, CDR1 is SGHRS, CDR2 YFSETQ. The CDR3: CASSLAGGTTEAFF. The CDR3, as DNA: TGCGCCAGCAGCTTGGCCGGGGGCACAACTGAAGCTTTCTTT. Full variable domain (missing parts from reference TRBV5-1 and TRBJ1-1): KAGVTQTPRYLIKTRGQQVTLSCSPISGHRSVSWYQQTPGQGLQFLFEYFSETQRNKGNFPGRFSGRQFSNSRSEMNVSTLELGDSALYLCASSLAGGTTEAFFGQGTRLTVV.

In its sample, this clonotype was seen a few times. This chain links TRBV28 with TRBJ2-2, with D unclear. CDR1 is MDHEN and CDR2 is SYDVKM in the germline V gene. This CDR3 comprises 14 residues. The V end lost 4 bases, the J end lost 8 bases, and 14 bases lay between the germline ends. As DNA, the CDR3 is TGTGCCAGCAGTTCCACCTGGTATGAGGGGGAGCTGTTTTTT. Its translation is CASSSTWYEGELFF.

This clonotype has just one count. The rearrangement joins TRBV6-5 to TRBJ2-5; no reliable D call. Germline-derived CDR1 and CDR2 are MNHEY and SVGAGI. This CDR3 region has 14 residues. Between the trimmed V and J ends, which lost 6 bases and 5 bases, there was a span of 16 bases. CDR3 loop: CASSTVSLVETQYF. In DNA, the CDR3 is TGTGCCAGCAGCACGGTTTCCCTCGTCGAGACCCAGTACTTC.

This clonotype was seen once. The rearrangement uses TRBV10-3 and TRBJ2-5; a weak D match, TRBD1 (6 bases). The V gene's germline CDR1 is ENHRY and CDR2 SYGVKD. This CDR3 contains 14 residues. With 4 bases removed from V and 2 bases from J, the gap between germline ends came to 11 bases. The CDR3 DNA sequence: TGTGCCATCAGTGTGGGACACCTACAAGAGACCCAGTACTTC. This gives the protein CAISVGHLQETQYF.

This clonotype was picked up a small number of times. The genes are TRBV6-5 and TRBJ2-7, with a possible D match to TRBD1 (6 bases). Trimming stripped 4 bases from V and 6 bases from J, with 16 bases between. Germline V gene data show CDR1 as MNHEY and CDR2 as SVGAGI. CDR3 length: 14 amino acids. The CDR3 here is CASSLTGEGLEQYF. In DNA, the CDR3 is TGTGCCAGCAGTTTGACAGGAGAAGGGCTCGAGCAGTACTTC.

This clonotype was observed a handful of times. J is TRBJ2-7 and V is TRBV10-3; D unresolved. The CDR3 consists of 14 residues. The ends were cut back, 4 bases at V and 0 bases at J, with 10 bases in the middle. CDR1 and CDR2 from the germline V gene are ENHRY and SYGVKD. The CDR3 coding sequence is TGTGCCATCAGTGTAGATGGAAGCTCCTACGAGCAGTACTTC. Amino acid sequence: CAISVDGSSYEQYF.

This clonotype has only a few counts. The chain joins TRBV7-8 to TRBJ2-7; no clear D gene. The germline V gene has CDR1 SGHVS and CDR2 FQNEAQ. The CDR3 has 12 amino acids. Trimming removed 1 base from V and 3 bases from J, with 4 bases in between. The CDR3 reads CASSLVDYEQYF. The CDR3 DNA is TGTGCCAGCAGCTTAGTGGACTACGAGCAGTACTTC. The whole variable domain, remainder taken from reference TRBV7-8 and TRBJ2-7, is GAGVSQSPRYKVAKRGQDVALRCDPISGHVSLFWYQQALGQGPEFLTYFQNEAQLDKSGLPSDRFFAERPEGSVSTLKIQRTQQEDSAVYLCASSLVDYEQYFGPGTRLTVT.

This sequence joins TRBV5-1 and TRBJ2-7; 8 nucleotides align to TRBD2. This CDR3 is 15 amino acids long. V lost 4 bases and J lost 2; bases outside the gene matches: 8. CDR1 SGHRS and CDR2 YFSETQ come from the germline V gene. CDR3 sequence (DNA): TGCGCCAGCAGCCTGAGCGGGGGTCTCACCTACGAGCAGTACTTC. Its translation is CASSLSGGLTYEQYF.

This clonotype has more than one count but fewer than ten. The chain uses TRBV25-1 and TRBJ2-7; the match to TRBD1 covers 9 bases. The germline V gene encodes CDR1 MGHDK and CDR2 SYGVNS. CDR3 size: 14 residues. After removal of 4 bases from V and 4 bases from J, the junction contained 5 bases not matched to a gene. CDR3 coding DNA: TGTGCCAGCAGTGTACAGGGGGCTAAATACGAGCAGTACTTC. Protein: CASSVQGAKYEQYF.

V is TRBV30 and J is TRBJ2-7, with D possibly matching TRBD1 (6 bases). The CDR3 contains 14 residues. Trimming pared 7 bases from V and 5 bases from J, leaving 21 bases between. Germline CDR1 reads GTSNPN; CDR2 reads SVGIG (reference sequence). CDR3: CASELLTGTDEQYF. In DNA, the CDR3 is TGTGCCTCCGAGCTGCTTACAGGGACGGACGAGCAGTACTTC.